The 7 T cell receptor beta chains below all came from one sample that was sequenced in a study of monozygotic twins with inflammatory bowel disease. After re-calling the 5' RACE reads, TCRdb lists one entry per CDR3 protein, DNA absent. The sample table sets out more than 300,000 distinct CDR3 sequences. The material sequenced was blood. Receptors originate from a human donor with ulcerative colitis or Crohn's disease, or a healthy co-twin of an affected twin (not recorded which).

This chain uses TRBV29-1 with TRBJ2-3; TCRdb selects TRBD1, and the lack of DNA leaves this call unchecked. Germline CDR1 and CDR2: SQVTM and ANQGSEA. This CDR3 is 15 amino acids long. This chain's CDR3 is CSVEGDRSSTDTQYF.

V usage is TRBV2 and J usage is TRBJ1-4; there is no DNA to check the TCRdb D call of TRBD1. Germline loops: CDR1 SNHLY, CDR2 FYNNEI. The CDR3 contains 15 residues. The CDR3 here is CASSEGGATNEKLFF.

The chain links TRBV9 to TRBJ2-2; TCRdb selects TRBD1, and the lack of DNA leaves this call unchecked. The CDR3 runs 16 residues. Per the germline V gene, CDR1 is SGDLS and CDR2 is YYNGEE. The CDR3 sequence is CASSATGQGNTGELFF. Drawing the rest from reference TRBV9 and TRBJ2-2, the complete variable domain is DSGVTQTPKHLITATGQRVTLRCSPRSGDLSVYWYQQSLDQGLQFLIQYYNGEERAKGNILERFSAQQFPDLHSELNLSSLELGDSALYFCASSATGQGNTGELFFGEGSRLTVL.

The chain uses TRBV7-9 and TRBJ1-5; TCRdb lists TRBD1, though no DNA is available to test this call. The CDR3 loop spans 15 amino acids. CDR1 is SEHNR, CDR2 FQNEAQ, per germline (reference sequence). The CDR3 spells CASSRTGGGRQPQHF.

V is TRBV18 and J is TRBJ2-7. The CDR3 is 12 residues long. Germline CDR1 KGHSH, CDR2 LQKENI. CDR3 loop: CASSPPSNEQYF.

V and J are TRBV7-3 and TRBJ2-3; TCRdb lists TRBD2, though no DNA is available to test this call. Per germline, CDR1 SGHTA and CDR2 FQGTGA. The CDR3 totals 17 residues. CDR3 in amino acids: CASSWGLGAGGLHTQYF.

The chain joins TRBV6-1 to TRBJ2-3; TCRdb returns TRBD2, unconfirmable since there is no DNA. In germline, CDR1 is MNHNS, CDR2 SASEGT. CDR3 length: 16 residues. This CDR3 reads CASRTRTSGRLDTQYF.